This TCR beta chain was sequenced during a study of cytomegalovirus exposure and HLA in healthy donors. Overall study findings and caveats: Upon later analysis, HLA-associated TCR beta chains proved more clonally expanded than other, equally common chains.

Losses at the gene ends were 2 bases for V and 4 bases for J; bases not matched to a gene: 3. Per germline, CDR1 SGHRS and CDR2 YFSETQ. The CDR3 contains 15 residues. 13 Jbeta primers and 60 Vbeta primers were used for the PCR. TCRdb's copy holds only in-frame clones and misses some; the assay was immunoSEQ multiplex PCR. Altogether roughly 120,000 clones are present, 55% to 75% being singletons, with the ten largest covering about 7.8%. Donors likely had unrecorded immune exposures despite being nominally healthy when sampled. For this clone: Its antigen remains unknown.

The chain employs TRBV5-1 and TRBJ1-3; TRBD1 aligns across 10 bases. The specimen was PBMCs. The origin of this receptor is a middle-aged woman in good health and CMV-seropositive. The CDR3 DNA is TGCGCCAGCAGCTTACAGACAGGGGGCGGAAACACCATATATTTT. Amino acids: CASSLQTGGGNTIYF. Drawing the rest from reference TRBV5-1 and TRBJ1-3, the complete variable domain is KAGVTQTPRYLIKTRGQQVTLSCSPISGHRSVSWYQQTPGQGLQFLFEYFSETQRNKGNFPGRFSGRQFSNSRSEMNVSTLELGDSALYLCASSLQTGGGNTIYFGEGSWLTVV.